The 6 T cell receptor beta chains below all came from one sample that was sequenced in a study of T cells in Graves' hyperthyroidism and ophthalmopathy. RNA transcripts were the template for amplifying TCR beta CDR3 regions. First-round RT-PCR targeting the TCR CDR3 was performed with the HTBI primer set. TCRdb reprocessed the multiplex PCR reads with MiXCR, giving one entry per CDR3 protein. The sample lists some 620,000 distinct CDR3 sequences, roughly 16% seen once, with less than 4.5% in the top ten. The sample consisted of blood. The source is a woman younger than 45 with Graves' hyperthyroidism.

J is TRBJ1-2 and V is TRBV13; a weak D match, TRBD1 (6 bases). The CDR3 runs to 15 residues. Germline values: CDR1 PRHDT, CDR2 FYEKMQ (reference sequence). V dropped 0 bases and J dropped 3 bases, with 11 bases sitting between them. CDR3: CASSLGPGGDYGYTF. The DNA for the CDR3 is TGTGCCAGCAGCTTAGGCCCGGGGGGCGACTATGGCTACACCTTC.

The chain combines TRBV4-1 with TRBJ1-5; D uncertain. V gave up 7 bases and J gave up 1 base, with 14 bases separating them. CDR1 MGHRA and CDR2 YSYEKL come from the germline V gene. This CDR3 is built from 15 residues. CDR3 sequence: CASNPETTSNQPQHF. DNA for the CDR3: TGCGCCAGCAACCCCGAAACCACGAGCAATCAGCCCCAGCATTTT.

The table lists this clonotype with many counts. The rearrangement links TRBV7-2 to TRBJ2-1, with D maybe TRBD2 (6 bases). CDR1 is SGHTA, CDR2 FQGNSA, per germline. V lost 5 bases and J lost 6, with 8 bases in between. CDR3 length equals 12 residues. The CDR3 nucleotides are TGTGCCAGCAGCCGACTAGGCAATGAGCAGTTCTTC. Encoded protein: CASSRLGNEQFF.

This chain links TRBV20-1 with TRBJ1-4; the D gene is possibly TRBD1 (5 bases). Germline assignment: CDR1 DFQATT and CDR2 SNEGSKA (reference sequence). This CDR3 spans 14 amino acids. V was shortened by 3 bases and J by 5 bases, with 13 bases between the two germline ends. The CDR3 is CSASLGPVNEKLFF. DNA of the CDR3: TGCAGTGCTAGTCTGGGACCGGTAAATGAAAAACTGTTTTTT.

There are many counts of this clonotype. The chain recombines TRBV19 with TRBJ1-5; D not resolved. The V and J ends lost 0 bases and 4 bases respectively, with 4 bases between them. Germline values: CDR1 LNHDA, CDR2 SQIVND (reference sequence). This CDR3 region has 13 residues. The CDR3 DNA is TGTGCCAGTAGTATAGATGGGAATCAGCCCCAGCATTTT. This translates into CASSIDGNQPQHF. The entire variable domain, with the rest obtained from reference TRBV19 and TRBJ1-5, is as follows: DGGITQSPKYLFRKEGQNVTLSCEQNLNHDAMYWYRQDPGQGLRLIYYSQIVNDFQKGDIAEGYSVSREKKESFPLTVTSAQKNPTAFYLCASSIDGNQPQHFGDGTRLSIL.

V and J are TRBV13 and TRBJ1-5, with TRBD1 matching over 7 bases. Germline assignment: CDR1 PRHDT and CDR2 FYEKMQ (reference sequence). The CDR3 runs 17 residues. Trimming at V came to 0 bases and at J to 3 bases, leaving 8 bases not matched to a gene. CDR3 loop: CASSLGGSQGLNQPQHF. CDR3 in DNA: TGTGCCAGCAGCTTAGGCGGCTCACAGGGGCTCAATCAGCCCCAGCATTTT. Using reference TRBV13 and TRBJ1-5 for the parts outside the CDR3, the full variable domain is AAGVIQSPRHLIKEKRETATLKCYPIPRHDTVYWYQQGPGQDPQFLISFYEKMQSDKGSIPDRFSAQQFSDYHSELNMSSLELGDSALYFCASSLGGSQGLNQPQHFGDGTRLSIL.